This TCR beta chain stems from a study of somatic mutations in cytotoxic T cells in rheumatoid arthritis. Study details: Flow sorting of some V beta antibody-stained T cells reached nearly 100% purity, with V beta1+ cells also TCRB-sequenced.

Clones were read by immunoSEQ multiplex PCR, and TCRdb kept only the in-frame ones, dropping some. The table records about 8,600 clones, over 70% of them present only once. Positive magnetic bead selection was used to isolate CD4+ and CD8+ cells; purity was checked by flow cytometry. V was clipped by 1 base and J by 7 bases, with 16 bases between them. CDR3 length: 16 amino acids. CDR1 and CDR2 (germline): SGHTA, FQGNSA. This clonotype was sampled from a woman aged 45-65 years in good health. The V call is TRBV7-2, the J call TRBJ1-4; D perhaps matches TRBD1 (5 bases). Sequenced sample: CD8+ T cells sorted from blood. CDR3 amino acids: CASSLGLFGGGEKLFF. CDR3 nucleotide sequence: TGTGCCAGCAGCTTAGGGTTATTCGGGGGGGGTGAAAAACTGTTTTTT.